These T cell receptor beta chains were read from a single sample in a study of blood T cell repertoires in COVID-19. Sequencing used immunoSEQ multiplex PCR; TCRdb keeps in-frame clones, though not all of them. The data hold around 200,000 clones, with around 85% observed a single time. Material: PBMCs or T cells enriched from blood (not recorded which). All receptors come from a man between 40 and 49 years old who had recovered from COVID-19. Both conserved end residues are part of each CDR3. D genes are given only for firm matches. A row's size may be missing; if present it is once, few, many or a size class.

cdr3_aa: CAISESELLNTEAFF; cdr3_nt: TGTGCCATCAGTGAGTCAGAGCTTTTGAACACTGAAGCTTTCTTT; j_call: TRBJ1-1; clone_size: -; v_call: TRBV10-3; d_call: -
cdr3_aa: CASSIGTSSYNEQFF; cdr3_nt: TGTGCCAGTAGTATAGGGACTAGCTCCTACAATGAGCAGTTCTTC; j_call: TRBJ2-1; clone_size: -; v_call: TRBV19; d_call: TRBD2
cdr3_aa: CASSLAGAQETQYF; cdr3_nt: TGTGCCAGCAGTTTAGCGGGCGCCCAAGAGACCCAGTACTTC; j_call: TRBJ2-5; clone_size: -; v_call: TRBV27; d_call: -
cdr3_aa: CATSRDVVAKNIQYF; cdr3_nt: TGTGCCACCAGCAGAGATGTAGTAGCCAAAAACATTCAGTACTTC; j_call: TRBJ2-4; clone_size: -; v_call: TRBV15; d_call: -
cdr3_aa: CASSADGGRAAEQYF; cdr3_nt: TGTGCCAGCAGCGCCGACGGTGGCAGGGCAGCCGAGCAGTACTTC; j_call: TRBJ2-7; clone_size: once; v_call: TRBV14; d_call: -
cdr3_aa: CASSPGQGSHGYTF; cdr3_nt: TGTGCCAGCAGCCCGGGACAGGGCTCTCATGGCTACACCTTC; j_call: TRBJ1-2; clone_size: -; v_call: TRBV9; d_call: TRBD1
cdr3_aa: CASSPRGLAEGTQYF; cdr3_nt: TGTGCCAGCAGCCCTCGTGGGCTAGCGGAGGGTACGCAGTATTTT; j_call: TRBJ2-3; clone_size: -; v_call: TRBV5-6; d_call: TRBD2
cdr3_aa: CASSKNRGLQETQYF; cdr3_nt: TGTGCCAGCAGCAAGAACAGGGGGCTCCAAGAGACCCAGTACTTC; j_call: TRBJ2-5; clone_size: -; v_call: TRBV21-1; d_call: -
cdr3_aa: CASSFGEGLSNEQFF; cdr3_nt: TGTGCCAGCAGTTTCGGGGAGGGCCTTAGTAATGAGCAGTTCTTC; j_call: TRBJ2-1; clone_size: -; v_call: TRBV2; d_call: TRBD2
cdr3_aa: CASSEIWETELFF; cdr3_nt: TGTGCCAGCAGTGAAATTTGGGAGACGGAGCTGTTTTTT; j_call: TRBJ2-2; clone_size: once; v_call: TRBV6-1; d_call: -
cdr3_aa: CATSGGLAGGGSTDSSIFEQYF; cdr3_nt: TGTGCCACCAGTGGGGGTCTAGCGGGAGGAGGTAGCACAGATAGCAGCATATTCGAGCAGTATTTT; j_call: TRBJ2-3; clone_size: -; v_call: TRBV24-1; d_call: TRBD2
cdr3_aa: CASSFELAGVNEQFF; cdr3_nt: TGTGCCAGCAGCTTTGAACTAGCGGGAGTCAATGAGCAGTTCTTC; j_call: TRBJ2-1; clone_size: -; v_call: TRBV11-3; d_call: TRBD2
cdr3_aa: CASISDNPPYEQYF; cdr3_nt: TGTGCCAGTATATCGGACAACCCGCCCTACGAGCAGTACTTC; j_call: TRBJ2-7; clone_size: -; v_call: TRBV19; d_call: -
cdr3_aa: CASSTGLNTGELFF; cdr3_nt: TGTGCCAGCAGTACGGGACTGAACACCGGGGAGCTGTTTTTT; j_call: TRBJ2-2; clone_size: -; v_call: TRBV2; d_call: -
cdr3_aa: CASSFSGSYNEQFF; cdr3_nt: TGTGCCAGCAGTTTTAGTGGCTCCTACAATGAGCAGTTCTTC; j_call: TRBJ2-1; clone_size: few; v_call: TRBV2; d_call: -
cdr3_aa: CASSWVGTEDIQYF; cdr3_nt: TGTGCCAGCAGCTGGGTGGGAACGGAGGACATTCAGTACTTC; j_call: TRBJ2-4; clone_size: -; v_call: TRBV13; d_call: -
cdr3_aa: CASSFGTGGPNTEAFF; cdr3_nt: TGTGCCAGTAGTTTCGGGACAGGGGGCCCGAACACTGAAGCTTTCTTT; j_call: TRBJ1-1; clone_size: -; v_call: TRBV19; d_call: TRBD1
cdr3_aa: CASSLIRRDREPNYGYTF; cdr3_nt: TGTGCCAGCAGCTTAATAAGGAGGGACAGGGAACCGAACTATGGCTACACCTTC; j_call: TRBJ1-2; clone_size: -; v_call: TRBV7-3; d_call: TRBD1
cdr3_aa: CASSRDQGQPQHF; cdr3_nt: TGTGCCAGCAGCAGAGACCAGGGCCAGCCCCAGCATTTT; j_call: TRBJ1-5; clone_size: -; v_call: TRBV7-2; d_call: -
cdr3_aa: CASRPRTSGRYYEQYF; cdr3_nt: TGTGCCAGCAGACCCCGGACTAGCGGGAGATACTACGAGCAGTACTTC; j_call: TRBJ2-7; clone_size: -; v_call: TRBV28; d_call: TRBD2
cdr3_aa: CASSVEAGVLHGNTIYF; cdr3_nt: TGTGCCAGCAGCGTAGAGGCCGGGGTTCTTCACGGAAACACCATATATTTT; j_call: TRBJ1-3; clone_size: -; v_call: TRBV9; d_call: -
cdr3_aa: CASSEAGSGNEKLFF; cdr3_nt: TGTGCCAGCAGTGAAGCGGGCAGTGGAAATGAAAAACTGTTTTTT; j_call: TRBJ1-4; clone_size: -; v_call: TRBV2; d_call: -
cdr3_aa: CASSSPPLATRETQYF; cdr3_nt: TGCGCCAGCAGCTCCCCCCCCCTAGCTACGAGGGAGACCCAGTACTTC; j_call: TRBJ2-5; clone_size: -; v_call: TRBV5-1; d_call: -
cdr3_aa: CASSYLQLNQPQHF; cdr3_nt: TGTGCCAGCAGTTACCTACAGCTAAATCAGCCCCAGCATTTT; j_call: TRBJ1-5; clone_size: -; v_call: TRBV6-2/TRBV6-3; d_call: -
cdr3_aa: CASSLGTAKYGYTF; cdr3_nt: TGTGCCAGCAGCTTAGGAACAGCCAAATATGGCTACACCTTC; j_call: TRBJ1-2; clone_size: -; v_call: TRBV7-8; d_call: -
cdr3_aa: CATSDRGQGYTF; cdr3_nt: TGTGCCACCTCAGACAGGGGGCAAGGCTACACCTTC; j_call: TRBJ1-2; clone_size: few; v_call: TRBV13; d_call: TRBD1
cdr3_aa: CASSVGGKDYEQYF; cdr3_nt: TGTGCCAGCAGCGTAGGAGGTAAGGACTACGAGCAGTACTTC; j_call: TRBJ2-7; clone_size: once; v_call: TRBV9; d_call: -
cdr3_aa: CASSTGSRTEAFF; cdr3_nt: TGCGCCAGCAGCACCGGATCGAGGACTGAAGCTTTCTTT; j_call: TRBJ1-1; clone_size: once; v_call: TRBV5-1; d_call: -
cdr3_aa: CATSDSGYEQYF; cdr3_nt: TGTGCCACCAGCGACAGTGGCTACGAGCAGTACTTC; j_call: TRBJ2-7; clone_size: -; v_call: TRBV15; d_call: -
cdr3_aa: CASSWDRVTYNEQFF; cdr3_nt: TGTGCCAGCAGTTGGGACAGGGTGACCTACAATGAGCAGTTCTTC; j_call: TRBJ2-1; clone_size: -; v_call: TRBV6-5; d_call: TRBD1
cdr3_aa: CASSQGALAGNQPQHF; cdr3_nt: TGCGCCAGCAGCCAAGGAGCGCTGGCGGGCAATCAGCCCCAGCATTTT; j_call: TRBJ1-5; clone_size: -; v_call: TRBV4-1; d_call: -
cdr3_aa: CAISEGLADNEQFF; cdr3_nt: TGTGCCATCAGTGAGGGGCTAGCCGACAATGAGCAGTTCTTC; j_call: TRBJ2-1; clone_size: few; v_call: TRBV10-3; d_call: -
cdr3_aa: CAISAGQQETQYF; cdr3_nt: TGTGCCATCAGTGCGGGACAGCAAGAGACCCAGTACTTC; j_call: TRBJ2-5; clone_size: -; v_call: TRBV10-3; d_call: TRBD1
cdr3_aa: CASSPGELVNSPLHF; cdr3_nt: TGTGCCAGCAGCCCTGGTGAGCTGGTGAATTCACCCCTCCACTTT; j_call: TRBJ1-6; clone_size: -; v_call: TRBV5-4; d_call: -
cdr3_aa: CATSDPGTTNEKLFF; cdr3_nt: TGTGCCACCAGTGATCCAGGGACAACTAATGAAAAACTGTTTTTT; j_call: TRBJ1-4; clone_size: -; v_call: TRBV24-1; d_call: -
cdr3_aa: CASSHRTGSTDTQYF; cdr3_nt: TGTGCCAGCAGCCACCGGACAGGGAGCACAGATACGCAGTATTTT; j_call: TRBJ2-3; clone_size: -; v_call: TRBV27; d_call: TRBD1
cdr3_aa: CASSLETPPRIGELFF; cdr3_nt: TGTGCCAGCAGTCTCGAGACTCCGCCGAGGATCGGGGAGCTGTTTTTT; j_call: TRBJ2-2; clone_size: -; v_call: TRBV6-2/TRBV6-3; d_call: -
cdr3_aa: CASSPLQGTYNEQFF; cdr3_nt: TGTGCCAGCAGCCCCCTCCAGGGGACCTACAATGAGCAGTTCTTC; j_call: TRBJ2-1; clone_size: once; v_call: TRBV7-8; d_call: -
cdr3_aa: CASSLSGRVFEKLFF; cdr3_nt: TGTGCCAGCAGTTTATCGGGCAGGGTCTTTGAAAAACTGTTTTTT; j_call: TRBJ1-4; clone_size: -; v_call: TRBV28; d_call: -
cdr3_aa: CASSPLAGRPDTQYF; cdr3_nt: TGCGCCAGCAGTCCCCTAGCGGGAAGGCCAGATACGCAGTATTTT; j_call: TRBJ2-3; clone_size: -; v_call: TRBV4-1; d_call: TRBD2
cdr3_aa: CASSSTGLGQQYF; cdr3_nt: TGTGCCAGCAGCTCGACAGGGTTAGGTCAGCAGTACTTC; j_call: TRBJ2-7; clone_size: -; v_call: TRBV6-5; d_call: TRBD1
cdr3_aa: CASSRGQGDLYGYTF; cdr3_nt: TGTGCCAGTAGCCGCGGACAGGGGGACCTCTATGGCTACACCTTC; j_call: TRBJ1-2; clone_size: -; v_call: TRBV19; d_call: TRBD1
cdr3_aa: CASSIVGQGEAFF; cdr3_nt: TGTGCCAGTAGTATAGTGGGACAGGGTGAAGCTTTCTTT; j_call: TRBJ1-1; clone_size: -; v_call: TRBV19; d_call: TRBD1
cdr3_aa: CASSLEGSYEQYF; cdr3_nt: TGTGCCAGCAGCTTGGAGGGGTCCTACGAGCAGTACTTC; j_call: TRBJ2-7; clone_size: -; v_call: TRBV5-4; d_call: -
cdr3_aa: CASSKGVAGAGTDTQYF; cdr3_nt: TGTGCCAGCAGCAAAGGGGTAGCGGGAGCAGGCACAGATACGCAGTATTTT; j_call: TRBJ2-3; clone_size: -; v_call: TRBV7-3; d_call: TRBD2
cdr3_aa: CASSLSRGQRYNEQFF; cdr3_nt: TGTGCCAGCAGCTTGAGTAGGGGACAGAGATACAATGAGCAGTTCTTC; j_call: TRBJ2-1; clone_size: -; v_call: TRBV5-6; d_call: TRBD1
cdr3_aa: CASSESRDTEAFF; cdr3_nt: TGTGCCAGCAGTGAATCCCGGGACACTGAAGCTTTCTTT; j_call: TRBJ1-1; clone_size: -; v_call: TRBV6-1; d_call: -
cdr3_aa: CASGIYSGGSGYTF; cdr3_nt: TGTGCCAGCGGAATTTACTCAGGGGGCAGTGGCTACACCTTC; j_call: TRBJ1-2; clone_size: few; v_call: TRBV28; d_call: TRBD1
cdr3_aa: CASSPTAWGGNQPQHF; cdr3_nt: TGTGCCAGCAGCCCGACCGCCTGGGGCGGCAATCAGCCCCAGCATTTT; j_call: TRBJ1-5; clone_size: few; v_call: TRBV28; d_call: -
cdr3_aa: CASSPRALTGDTGELFF; cdr3_nt: TGTGCCAGTAGTCCCAGGGCCCTCACTGGGGACACCGGGGAGCTGTTTTTT; j_call: TRBJ2-2; clone_size: few; v_call: TRBV19; d_call: -
cdr3_aa: CASSRLAGVADTQYF; cdr3_nt: TGTGCCAGCAGCCGTCTAGCGGGAGTAGCAGATACGCAGTATTTT; j_call: TRBJ2-3; clone_size: -; v_call: TRBV7-9; d_call: TRBD2
cdr3_aa: CASSQTRGRETQYF; cdr3_nt: TGTGCCAGCAGCCAGACTAGGGGACGCGAGACCCAGTACTTC; j_call: TRBJ2-5; clone_size: -; v_call: TRBV3-1/TRBV3-2; d_call: -
cdr3_aa: CASTGTSHEQFF; cdr3_nt: TGTGCCAGCACCGGGACTAGTCATGAGCAGTTCTTC; j_call: TRBJ2-1; clone_size: -; v_call: TRBV5-4; d_call: TRBD2
cdr3_aa: CASSGQGARDEKLFF; cdr3_nt: TGCGCCAGCAGCGGACAGGGGGCGCGAGACGAAAAACTGTTTTTT; j_call: TRBJ1-4; clone_size: -; v_call: TRBV5-1; d_call: TRBD1
cdr3_aa: CASSDRVHEQYF; cdr3_nt: TGTGCCAGCAGCGACAGGGTCCACGAGCAGTACTTC; j_call: TRBJ2-7; clone_size: -; v_call: TRBV7-9; d_call: TRBD1
cdr3_aa: CASSLGTGAGITEAFF; cdr3_nt: TGCGCCAGCAGCTTAGGAACAGGGGCTGGGATCACTGAAGCTTTCTTT; j_call: TRBJ1-1; clone_size: once; v_call: TRBV5-1; d_call: TRBD1
cdr3_aa: CASSLGYEGYTF; cdr3_nt: TGCGCCAGCAGCTTGGGGTATGAGGGCTACACCTTC; j_call: TRBJ1-2; clone_size: once; v_call: TRBV5-1; d_call: -
cdr3_aa: CASSPGLAGIQETQYF; cdr3_nt: TGTGCCAGCAGCCCAGGACTAGCGGGCATCCAAGAGACCCAGTACTTC; j_call: TRBJ2-5; clone_size: -; v_call: TRBV5-4; d_call: TRBD2
cdr3_aa: CATYGLADYEQYF; cdr3_nt: TGTGCCACCTATGGGCTAGCGGACTACGAGCAGTACTTC; j_call: TRBJ2-7; clone_size: -; v_call: TRBV28; d_call: TRBD2